Below are 23 T cell receptor beta chains sequenced from a single sample in a study of tumor and adjacent non-tumor tissue in lung cancer (dated by TCRdb to the late 2010s). Receptor libraries were prepared by multiplex PCR. The sample was run on an Illumina HiSeq 2500. TCRbeta libraries were built by three rounds of nested PCR using primers (Table S4), following protocols modified from ARM-PCR. TCRdb's own reprocessing of the public reads used fastp at Q25 and MiXCR and kept productive beta chains. Rows merge per CDR3 protein into single entries with the most common DNA and genes. The sample contains approximately 110,000 distinct CDR3 sequences, approximately 82% of them found a single time. The ten largest make up about 40% of the sample. Bulk unsorted tissue served as the source for RNA extraction, and RNA quality was assessed using a NanoDrop ND-1000 and an Agilent 2100. The sequenced material came from lung tumor tissue. The source is an older woman with non-small cell lung cancer.

The gene calls are TRBV5-1 and TRBJ2-7, with no clear D. Deletions cut 0 bases from V and 2 bases from J, with 9 bases between. CDR1 SGHRS and CDR2 YFSETQ come from the germline V gene. The CDR3 length is 14 residues. CDR3 residues: CASSLGSPPYEQYF. DNA for the CDR3: TGCGCCAGCAGCTTGGGCAGCCCGCCCTACGAGCAGTACTTC.

This chain uses TRBV6-2 or TRBV6-3 with TRBJ1-1; D gene ambiguous. The germline CDR1 and CDR2 sequences are MNHEY and SVGEGT. The CDR3 extends over 15 amino acids. The ends were cut back, 6 bases at V and 0 bases at J, with 14 bases in the middle. In DNA, the CDR3 is TGTGCCAGCAGCCCTCTTACACTGATGAACACTGAAGCTTTCTTT. Its protein is CASSPLTLMNTEAFF.

The rearrangement joins TRBV11-3 to TRBJ1-1; D is unclear. Looked up from germline, CDR1 is SGHNT and CDR2 is YENEEA. CDR3 length: 11 amino acids. This chain's CDR3 is CGSGTYSEAFF. The CDR3 bases are TGTGGATCGGGCACGTACAGTGAAGCTTTCTTT.

As concerns this clonotype: One end of the junction does not line up with germline, which may come from a read error. The J gene is TRBJ2-2, the V gene TRBV4-3, with 7 positions matching TRBD2. CDR3 length equals 19 residues. Germline CDR1 is LGHNA and CDR2 is YSLEER. This CDR3 reads CATSQDRQRAWTRAGELFF. In nucleotides, the CDR3 is TGCGCCACCAGCCAAGACCGACAGAGGGCCTGGACTAGGGCGGGGGAGCTGTTTTTT.

V usage is TRBV14 and J usage is TRBJ2-5; D is perhaps TRBD2 (5 bases). Germline CDR1 and CDR2: SGHDN and FVKESK. Trimming took 7 bases from V and 5 from J, leaving 20 bases between them. The CDR3 sequence is 15 residues long. CDR3 sequence (DNA): TGTGCCAGCAACCCGTCGGGGTTCAGTGGGGAGACCCAGTACTTC. Translating it yields CASNPSGFSGETQYF.

The chain carries TRBV11-3 and TRBJ2-7, with D tentatively TRBD2 (6 bases). The end of the DNA aligns better with TRBJ2-1, so the J call may be wrong. Germline CDR1 is SGHNT and CDR2 is YENEEA. The CDR3 sequence is 15 residues long. DNA for the CDR3: TGTGCCAGCAGCCCCGTGGGGGGTTGGTCCTACGAGCAGTTCTTC. Translation gives CASSPVGGWSYEQFF.

Concerning this clonotype itself: An end of the junction differs from the germline gene, which may be a read error. The V call is TRBV28, the J call TRBJ2-7; TRBD1 matches at 10 bases. The CDR3 runs 15 residues. Germline CDR1 is MDHEN and CDR2 is SYDVKM. This chain's CDR3 is CANSSLGQGTNEQYF. In nucleotides, the CDR3 is TGTGCCAACAGTTCCCTGGGACAGGGGACGAACGAGCAGTACTTC.

A note on this clonotype: The conserved phenylalanine or tryptophan is not found at the CDR3 terminus, so this likely reflects a read error. This chain joins TRBV5-6 and TRBJ1-2; 11 bases match TRBD1. Trimming cost V 8 bases and J 5 bases; bases outside gene matches: 11. CDR3 length: 15 amino acids. Germline V gives CDR1 SGHDT, CDR2 YYEEEE. The CDR3 region has the DNA TGTGCCAGAAGTCCCCGGACAGGGGGCTGGTATGGCTACACCATC. The encoded protein is CARSPRTGGWYGYTI.

In regard to this clonotype: Germline is not matched at one junction end, which may reflect a read error. The chain is built from TRBV11-2 and TRBJ2-1; a weak D match, TRBD2 (6 bases). The CDR3 runs to 15 residues. Germline loops: CDR1 SGHAT, CDR2 FQNNGV. The CDR3 loop reads CASSWGVATDNEQPF. In nucleotides, the CDR3 is TGTGCCAGCAGCTGGGGGGTGGCTACAGACAATGAGCAGCCCTTC.

Worth noting for this clonotype: This may be a read error, as it is one base from a much larger clone. The CDR3 reads CASSGMYEQLF. CDR3 DNA sequence: TGTGCCAGCAGCGGCATGTATGAGCAGCTCTTC. The rearrangement joins TRBV28 to TRBJ2-1; D gene ambiguous. This CDR3 is 11 amino acids long. The germline gives CDR1 MDHEN, CDR2 SYDVKM.

This clonotype was seen a handful of times. Mismatch with germline at one junction end may stem from a read error. The rearrangement links TRBV11-2 to TRBJ2-7; a weak D match, TRBD1 (5 bases). CDR1 is SGHAT and CDR2 is FQNNGV in the germline V gene. The CDR3 runs 12 residues. The CDR3 DNA follows: TGTGTCAGCAGCGCCGACAGATACGAGCTGTACTTC. Protein product: CVSSADRYELYF.

Worth noting for this clonotype: A read error is possible here, since a much larger clone lies one base away. The chain combines TRBV6-1 with TRBJ2-1; D unresolved. CDR3 length: 12 amino acids. Between the trimmed V and J ends, which lost 4 bases and 6 bases, there was a span of 7 bases. Germline CDR1 reads MNHNS; CDR2 reads SASEGT. The CDR3 loop is CASSAISNEQFF. In DNA form, the CDR3 reads TGTGCCAGCAGTGCCATTTCCAATGAGCAGTTCTTC.

Of note for this clonotype: A much larger clone differs from this one at a single base, so this may be a read error. V usage is TRBV20-1 and J usage is TRBJ2-1; 7 nucleotides agree with TRBD2. The CDR3 length is 16 residues. Germline-derived CDR1 and CDR2 are DFQATT and SNEGSKA (reference sequence). The CDR3 DNA follows: TGCAATGCTAGCCCTGCCCATTCTAGCGGCTACAATGAGCAGTTCTTC. The encoded protein is CNASPAHSSGYNEQFF.

For this clonotype: Given the absence of the conserved phenylalanine or tryptophan at the CDR3 end, a read error is likely. The rearrangement joins TRBV11-2 to TRBJ2-3, with D maybe TRBD1 (5 bases). The last part of the DNA fits TRBJ1-5 better; the J call may be wrong. Germline-derived CDR1 and CDR2 are SGHAT and FQNNGV. This CDR3 is built from 15 residues. This CDR3 reads CASSLVARGADTQHL. The CDR3 region has the DNA TGTGCCAGCAGCTTAGTTGCCCGGGGCGCAGATACGCAGCATCTT.

A remark on this clonotype: The conserved closing phenylalanine or tryptophan is absent in this CDR3, likely reflecting a read error. V is TRBV6-5 and J is TRBJ2-2; TRBD1 matches 8 bases. V gave up 5 bases and J gave up 7 bases; unmatched junction bases: 9. The germline V gene has CDR1 MNHEY and CDR2 SVGAGI. The CDR3 has 15 amino acids. The CDR3 loop reads CASSIRGRIIGELFL. Here the CDR3 DNA reads TGTGCCAGCAGTATCAGGGGGCGCATCATCGGGGAGCTGTTTCTT.

The gene calls are TRBV6-1 and TRBJ2-5; TRBD1 matches at 10 bases. The length of the CDR3 is 16 residues. V lost 5 bases to trimming and J lost 11 bases; unmatched junction nucleotides: 17. Germline values: CDR1 MNHNS, CDR2 SASEGT. CDR3 sequence (DNA): TGTGCCAGCAGTTTCGCCGGGACAGGGGCCCAAGAGGCTCAGTACTTC. As protein: CASSFAGTGAQEAQYF.

As to this clonotype: The CDR3 end shows no conserved phenylalanine or tryptophan, and so a read error is likely. The DNA is omitted, as the CDR3 cannot be located on it reliably, and the CDR3 follows TCRdb's listing. The genes are TRBV20-1 and TRBJ2-2; the table assigns TRBD2, which was not confirmed against the DNA. 18 amino acids form the CDR3, both terminal residues included. The germline gives CDR1 DFQATT, CDR2 SNEGSKA (reference sequence). The CDR3 protein is CSASGWASGATNTGEPFL.

This clonotype was seen more than once but under ten times. Germline is not matched at one junction end, which may reflect a read error. The chain combines TRBV5-1 with TRBJ1-4, with D uncertain. CDR1 is SGHRS and CDR2 is YFSETQ in the germline V gene. The CDR3 extends over 13 amino acids. The CDR3 is CASSLRLDEKPFF. CDR3 sequence (DNA): TGCGCCAGCAGTTTGAGGTTAGATGAAAAACCGTTTTTT.

This clonotype came up once. A read error may be the cause here, since a much bigger clone is one base away. The chain has TRBV6-1 and TRBJ1-2, with 9 bases lining up with TRBD1. CDR3 length: 13 amino acids. CDR1 and CDR2 from the germline V gene are MNHNS and SASEGT. V shed 10 bases, J shed 2 bases, and the junction held 5 bases outside the gene matches. The CDR3 DNA is TGTGCCACCAGAGGACAGGGGAACTATGGCTACACCTTC. Translated, it gives CATRGQGNYGYTF.

Ten or more counts support this clonotype. This chain uses TRBV20-1 with TRBJ1-5, with 7 nucleotides matching TRBD1. Germline-derived CDR1 and CDR2 are DFQATT and SNEGSKA (reference sequence). The CDR3 contains 15 residues. V lost 1 base, J lost 6 bases, and 9 bases stayed unmatched. The CDR3 region has the DNA TGCAGTGCTAGAGGGGGGCAGGGGGTGGCTCAGCCCCAGCATTTT. Its protein product is CSARGGQGVAQPQHF.

Notes on this clonotype: A much larger clone differs from this one at a single base, so this may be a read error. The gene calls are TRBV4-3 and TRBJ1-6; maybe TRBD1 (6 bases). Looked up from germline, CDR1 is LGHNA and CDR2 is YSLEER. The CDR3 is made up of 16 amino acids. The CDR3 sequence: CVSSQGGGTYNSPLHF. The CDR3 nucleotides read TGCGTCAGCAGCCAAGGGGGGGGGACCTATAATTCACCCCTCCACTTT.

A note on this clonotype: A much larger clonotype is one base distant, so this may be a read error. V gene TRBV4-3 combines with J gene TRBJ2-1, with 14 bases lining up with TRBD2. Germline CDR1 LGHNA, CDR2 YSLEER. CDR3 length: 17 residues. CDR3 sequence: CASSRLGGLAGANKQFF. The CDR3 DNA sequence: TGCGCCAGCAGCCGCCTGGGGGGACTAGCGGGAGCCAATAAGCAGTTCTTC.

Of note for this clonotype: This sequence may be a read error, since a much larger clone differs from it by one base. This rearrangement joins TRBV2 to TRBJ2-5; 11 nucleotides align to TRBD2. This CDR3 is 16 amino acids long. CDR1 and CDR2 from the germline V gene are SNHLY and FYNNEI. CDR3: CANSPTLAGVQETQYF. As DNA, the CDR3 is TGTGCCAACAGTCCGACACTAGCGGGAGTACAAGAGACCCAGTACTTC.